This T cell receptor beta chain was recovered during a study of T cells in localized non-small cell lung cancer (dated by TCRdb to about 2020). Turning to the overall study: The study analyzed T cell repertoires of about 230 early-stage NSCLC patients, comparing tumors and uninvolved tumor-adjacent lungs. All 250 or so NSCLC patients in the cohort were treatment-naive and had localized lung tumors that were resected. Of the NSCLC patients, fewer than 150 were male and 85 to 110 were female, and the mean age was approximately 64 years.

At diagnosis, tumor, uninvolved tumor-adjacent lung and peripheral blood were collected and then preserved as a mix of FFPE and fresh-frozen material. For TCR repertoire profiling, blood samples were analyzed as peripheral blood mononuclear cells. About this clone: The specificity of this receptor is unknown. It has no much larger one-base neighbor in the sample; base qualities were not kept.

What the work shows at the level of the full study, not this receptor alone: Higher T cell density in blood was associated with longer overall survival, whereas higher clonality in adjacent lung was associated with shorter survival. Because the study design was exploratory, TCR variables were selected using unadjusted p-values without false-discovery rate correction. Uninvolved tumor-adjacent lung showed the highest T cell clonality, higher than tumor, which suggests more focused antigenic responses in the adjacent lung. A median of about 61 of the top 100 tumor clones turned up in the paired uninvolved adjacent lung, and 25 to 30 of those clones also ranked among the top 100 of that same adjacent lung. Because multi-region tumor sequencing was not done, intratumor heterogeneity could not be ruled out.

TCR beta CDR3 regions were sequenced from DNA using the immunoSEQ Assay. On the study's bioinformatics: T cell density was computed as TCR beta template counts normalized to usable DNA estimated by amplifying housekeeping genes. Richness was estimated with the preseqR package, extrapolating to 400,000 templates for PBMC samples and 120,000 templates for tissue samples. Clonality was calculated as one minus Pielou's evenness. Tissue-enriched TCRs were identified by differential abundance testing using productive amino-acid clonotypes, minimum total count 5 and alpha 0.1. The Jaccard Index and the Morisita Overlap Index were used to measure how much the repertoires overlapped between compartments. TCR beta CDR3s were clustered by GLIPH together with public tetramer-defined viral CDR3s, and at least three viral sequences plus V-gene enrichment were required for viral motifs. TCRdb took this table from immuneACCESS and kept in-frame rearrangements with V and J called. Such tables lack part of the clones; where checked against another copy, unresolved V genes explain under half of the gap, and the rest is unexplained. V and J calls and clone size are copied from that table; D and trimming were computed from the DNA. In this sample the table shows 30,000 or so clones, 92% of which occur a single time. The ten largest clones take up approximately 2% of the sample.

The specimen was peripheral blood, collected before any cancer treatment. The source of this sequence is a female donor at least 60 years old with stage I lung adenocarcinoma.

The CDR3 region has the sequence CSVAPGQHIIYNEQFF. The nucleotide sequence is TGCAGCGTTGCGCCTGGACAGCACATAATCTACAATGAGCAGTTCTTC. The chain was built from TRBV29-1 and TRBJ2-1; the best D guess is TRBD1, with 6 bases matching. Via the germline V gene, CDR1 is SQVTM and CDR2 ANQGSEA. V lost 4 bases and J lost 3 bases; the stretch between them is 19 bases long. The CDR3, from cysteine to phenylalanine, totals 16 residues. Only the CDR3 part of the read is kept: 48 bases, read in frame from the first base.